A single sample gave rise to the 19 T cell receptor beta chains below, sequenced in a study of tumor-infiltrating lymphocytes in primary liver carcinoma. Using a constant-region primer together with ProtoScript II reverse transcriptase, TCR beta cDNA was made from approximately 0.55 ug of total RNA. Slightly modified ARM-PCR, run as three nested multiplex PCR rounds, produced the TCR beta libraries. Two initial PCR rounds of around 10 cycles each paired TRBV1-TRBV30 forward primers with a C-beta reverse primer. TCRdb recomputed calls from the multiplex PCR reads with MiXCR, one row per CDR3 protein. The sample has 300,000 to 400,000 distinct CDR3 sequences; less than 75% are singletons. For blood RNA, unsorted whole blood served as the source, and germline DNA was extracted too. Sequencing was carried out using peripheral blood. Receptor source: a man aged 35-49 years with primary liver carcinoma and hepatitis B virus infection.

A word on this clonotype: Mismatch with germline at one junction end may stem from a read error. The gene calls are TRBV5-1 and TRBJ2-5, with D perhaps matching TRBD2 (5 bases). Germline V CDR1 and CDR2: SGHRS, YFSETQ. This CDR3 region has 13 residues. CDR3 residues: CASSYADGETQYF. In nucleotides, the CDR3 is TGCGCCAGCAGCTACGCGGACGGGGAGACCCAGTACTTT.

Details on this clonotype: Its ends do not fully match the called genes, so a read error is possible. This chain connects TRBV11-2 to TRBJ2-1; weak D call: TRBD2 (6 bases). The CDR3 is 15 amino acids. Germline V gene lookup returns CDR1 SGHAT and CDR2 FQNNGV. DNA of the CDR3: TGTGCCAGGAGCTCCTGGGTCGGGAGCTACAATGGACAGTTCTTC. Protein sequence: CARSSWVGSYNGQFF.

Regarding this clonotype: It is unclear where the CDR3 begins or ends on the DNA, so no DNA is shown, and the CDR3 is as TCRdb lists it. The chain employs TRBV6-5 and TRBJ1-5. Per germline, CDR1 MNHEY and CDR2 SVGAGI. The CDR3 is 16 amino acids in total, end residues counted. CDR3 region: CVSSYSCDNSNKPQHF.

As for this clonotype: A much more abundant neighbour one base away suggests this may be a read error. The chain uses TRBV12-3 or TRBV12-4 and TRBJ1-5, with D possibly matching TRBD1 (5 bases). The CDR3 length is 14 residues. The CDR3 DNA is TGTGCCAGCAGGTCGACAGATAGCAATCCGCCCCAGCATTTT. Its protein is CASRSTDSNPPQHF.

Comment on this clonotype: The conserved phenylalanine or tryptophan normally closing the CDR3 is absent here, so this likely arose from a read error. The chain recombines TRBV11-2 with TRBJ2-3; D remains unclear. This CDR3 spans 15 amino acids. V was clipped by 1 base and J by 2 bases, with 10 bases between them. From germline, CDR1 is SGHAT and CDR2 FQNNGV. The CDR3 sequence is CASSLGTSNTDTQYS. CDR3 sequence (DNA): TGTGCCAGCAGCTTAGGCACCTCTAACACAGATACGCAGTATTCT.

This clonotype was seen at least ten times. The V gene is TRBV12-3 or TRBV12-4, the J gene TRBJ2-3; the D is unclear. Trimming took 7 bases from V and 0 from J, leaving 11 bases between them. The CDR3 is made up of 14 amino acids. CDR3 sequence reads: CASKQDISTDTQYF. Written as DNA, the CDR3 is TGTGCCAGCAAGCAGGATATTAGCACAGATACGCAGTATTTT.

This clonotype was detected a few times. The chain uses TRBV20-1 and TRBJ2-1; D might be TRBD2 (6 bases). The germline V gene encodes CDR1 DFQATT and CDR2 SNEGSKA (reference sequence). The CDR3 has 11 residues. V lost 6 bases, J lost 9 bases, and 12 bases lay in between. CDR3 in DNA: TGCAGTGCGAGACTAGTCATTGAGCAGTTCTTC. Its protein product is CSARLVIEQFF.

Turning to this clonotype: One junction end disagrees with the germline gene, perhaps due to a read error. The chain uses TRBV6-1 and TRBJ2-3, with D maybe TRBD2 (6 bases). The CDR3 extends over 15 amino acids. CDR1 and CDR2 from the germline V gene are MNHNS and SASEGT. The DNA for the CDR3 is TGTGCCAGCAGTGGACTAGGAATTGGCACAGATACGCACTATTTT. Its translation: CASSGLGIGTDTHYF.

The CDR3 protein is CASRAGIGGYNEQFF. The CDR3 coding sequence is TGTGCCAGCAGAGCCGGGATAGGGGGTTACAATGAGCAGTTCTTC. V usage is TRBV2 and J usage is TRBJ2-1; the D gene is possibly TRBD1 (6 bases). V lost 6 bases and J lost 4, with 16 bases in between. CDR3 length: 15 residues. Germline assignment: CDR1 SNHLY and CDR2 FYNNEI. Supplemented by reference TRBV2 and TRBJ2-1, the full variable domain reads EPEVTQTPSHQVTQMGQEVILRCVPISNHLYFYWYRQILGQKVEFLVSFYNNEISEKSEIFDDQFSVERPDGSNFTLKIRSTKLEDSAMYFCASRAGIGGYNEQFFGPGTRLTVL.

CDR3 in amino acids: CASSTQGDTSNEQFF. CDR3 DNA sequence: TGTGCCAGCAGTACTCAGGGTGATACTAGCAATGAGCAGTTCTTC. The chain uses TRBV6-4 and TRBJ2-1; tentatively, D is TRBD1 or TRBD2 (5 bases each). The germline V gene encodes CDR1 MRHNA and CDR2 SNTAGT. The germline V and J ends were trimmed by 5 bases and 6 bases, with 17 bases remaining between them. This CDR3 region has 15 residues.

Turning to this clonotype: A read error is possible here, since a much larger clone lies one base away. The rearrangement joins TRBV6-1 to TRBJ1-2; D call uncertain. V lost 10 bases to trimming and J lost 2 bases, with 17 bases between them. The CDR3 sequence is 14 residues long. Per germline, CDR1 MNHNS and CDR2 SASEGT. The CDR3 here is CATAGNSVNYGYTF. CDR3 DNA sequence: TGTGCCACCGCCGGGAACAGTGTAAACTATGGCTACACCTTC.

This chain links TRBV11-2 with TRBJ2-7; D possibly corresponds to TRBD1 (6 bases). The length of the CDR3 is 13 residues. Germline V gene sequence: CDR1 SGHAT, CDR2 FQNNGV. V was shortened by 9 bases and J by 9 bases, with 21 bases between the two germline ends. The CDR3 nucleotides are TGTGCCAGTAGCCCCCAGAGGGGGAGCCCGCAGTACTTC. Protein product: CASSPQRGSPQYF.

V is TRBV6-2 or TRBV6-3 and J is TRBJ1-1; the D gene is possibly TRBD1 (6 bases). The V and J ends lost 2 bases and 11 bases respectively, with 15 bases between them. In germline, CDR1 is MNHEY, CDR2 SVGEGT. The CDR3 is made up of 13 amino acids. The CDR3 DNA sequence: TGTGCCAGCAGTTACCTTCGACAGGCTCGCGCTTTCTTT. Translation: CASSYLRQARAFF.

V usage is TRBV7-9 and J usage is TRBJ1-4; TRBD1 aligns across 7 bases. The CDR3 spans 14 residues. In germline, CDR1 is SEHNR, CDR2 FQNEAQ (reference sequence). V trimming: 7 bases; J trimming: 7 bases; junction bases outside the gene matches: 9. As DNA, the CDR3 is TGTGCCAGCACCCGAACGGGACAGAGTGAAAAACTGTTTTTT. It translates to CASTRTGQSEKLFF.

This chain joins TRBV11-2 and TRBJ2-7; 7 positions agree with TRBD2. Trimming took 5 bases from V and 5 from J; bases not matched to a gene: 12. The CDR3 is 15 amino acids. Germline values: CDR1 SGHAT, CDR2 FQNNGV. In DNA form, the CDR3 reads TGTGCCAGCAGCATAGTCGGGACTAAGGTTGACGAGCAGTACTTC. Translated: CASSIVGTKVDEQYF.

As to this clonotype: This may be a read error: a much more frequent sequence differs by one nucleotide. CDR3 residues: CSPGVGGWDTEAFF. As DNA, the CDR3 is TGCAGCCCTGGGGTGGGGGGATGGGACACTGAAGCTTTCTTT. The chain has TRBV29-1 and TRBJ1-1; possibly TRBD1 for D (5 bases). Trimming took off 8 bases at V and 3 bases at J, with 19 bases between the two ends. CDR1 is SQVTM, CDR2 ANQGSEA, per germline. The CDR3 has 14 amino acids.

This clonotype was detected once. A junction end diverges from the germline sequence, so it may reflect a read error. This chain connects TRBV10-3 to TRBJ1-1; D is uncertain. Germline V gene sequence: CDR1 ENHRY, CDR2 SYGVKD. CDR3 size: 14 residues. The CDR3 DNA reads as TGTGTCATCAGTGACGGACCGATGAACACTGAAGCTTTCTTT. Translating it yields CVISDGPMNTEAFF.

The rearrangement uses TRBV30 and TRBJ2-1; possibly TRBD1 for D (6 bases). The germline gives CDR1 GTSNPN, CDR2 SVGIG (reference sequence). The CDR3 length is 16 residues. Trimming took off 2 bases at V and 8 bases at J, with 22 bases between the two ends. The CDR3 bases are TGTGCCTGGAGTTTCCCCTGGGGTAGGGGGACCGATGAGCAGTTCTTC. Translated: CAWSFPWGRGTDEQFF.

In its sample, this clonotype was seen many times. This chain links TRBV29-1 with TRBJ2-2; 11 positions agree with TRBD2. The CDR3 is made up of 16 amino acids. CDR1 SQVTM and CDR2 ANQGSEA come from the germline V gene. V lost 3 bases and J lost 6; bases outside the gene matches: 9. The CDR3 DNA reads TGCAGCGTTGATAAAGACGGTAGCGGGAGGGCCGGGGAGCTGTTTTTT. Translated, it gives CSVDKDGSGRAGELFF.